Below, 21 T cell receptor beta chains from the same sample are listed, as sequenced in a study of blood T cell repertoires in COVID-19. The method was immunoSEQ multiplex PCR; TCRdb's version includes in-frame clones alone and lacks a portion of them. This repertoire shows 75,000 to 80,000 clones, 80% to 90% found once; its top ten account for around 40%. Sequencing was performed on peripheral blood. The receptors shown here come from a human donor in a cohort sampled during active COVID-19.

The chain employs TRBV15 and TRBJ2-1; 10 bases align to TRBD2. This CDR3 is built from 16 residues. Germline V lookup: CDR1 LNHNV, CDR2 YYDKDF (reference sequence). The junction had 7 bases not matched to a gene; V was cut back by 3 bases and J by 5 bases. CDR3 sequence: CATSRELAGGDNEQFF. For the CDR3, the DNA is TGTGCCACCAGCAGGGAATTAGCGGGAGGAGACAATGAGCAGTTCTTC.

J is TRBJ2-3 and V is TRBV19, with 14 positions matching TRBD2. Germline CDR1 LNHDA, CDR2 SQIVND (reference sequence). This CDR3 comprises 16 residues. Trimming at V came to 6 bases and at J to 2 bases, leaving 4 bases not matched to a gene. The CDR3 region is CASRRLAGGSTDTQYF. Here the CDR3 DNA reads TGTGCCAGTAGAAGACTAGCGGGGGGGTCCACAGATACGCAGTATTTT.

This clone was seen a single time. This rearrangement joins TRBV19 to TRBJ2-7, with D perhaps matching TRBD2 (6 bases). Germline-derived CDR1 and CDR2 are LNHDA and SQIVND (reference sequence). This CDR3 region has 15 residues. Trimming left V 6 bases short and J 4 bases short, with 19 bases between. The CDR3 sequence is CASSTLQDGGYEQYF. In DNA, the CDR3 is TGTGCCAGTAGCACCCTACAGGACGGGGGTTACGAGCAGTACTTC.

This clone was counted between two and nine times. The chain is built from TRBV18 and TRBJ1-1; tentative D call: TRBD1 (6 bases). Per the germline V gene, CDR1 is KGHSH and CDR2 is LQKENI. There are 15 residues in the CDR3. With 3 bases removed from V and 0 bases from J, the gap between germline ends came to 11 bases. Here the CDR3 DNA reads TGTGCCAGCTCACCTCAACAGGGTATGAACACTGAAGCTTTCTTT. Its protein is CASSPQQGMNTEAFF.

This clone was counted a few times. This chain uses TRBV28 with TRBJ2-1, with unresolved D. Germline V gene sequence: CDR1 MDHEN, CDR2 SYDVKM. V dropped 6 bases and J dropped 1 base, with 7 bases sitting between them. The CDR3 loop spans 13 amino acids. The CDR3, as DNA: TGTGCCAGCAGATTGGCTTCCTACAATGAGCAGTTCTTC. It is translated as CASRLASYNEQFF.

The chain carries TRBV11-1 and TRBJ2-3; 11 bases are a match to TRBD2. Losses at the gene ends were 3 bases for V and 2 bases for J; bases not matched to a gene: 4. Germline values: CDR1 SGHAT, CDR2 FQDESV (reference sequence). The CDR3 consists of 16 residues. CDR3 sequence: CASSLTSGEPTDTQYF. DNA for the CDR3: TGTGCCAGCAGCTTGACTAGCGGGGAGCCCACAGATACGCAGTATTTT.

This chain links TRBV19 with TRBJ2-2; D gene unclear. The CDR3 extends over 15 amino acids. Trimming shortened V by 8 bases and J by 6 bases, and 19 bases separated the two germline ends. Germline assignment: CDR1 LNHDA and CDR2 SQIVND (reference sequence). CDR3 loop: CASESSTYTSGELFF. The CDR3, as DNA: TGTGCCAGTGAATCGTCGACATACACGTCCGGGGAGCTGTTTTTT.

The rearrangement links TRBV19 to TRBJ2-3, with unresolved D. The V end lost 4 bases, the J end lost 8 bases, and 7 bases lay between the germline ends. The CDR3 consists of 11 residues. Germline assignment: CDR1 LNHDA and CDR2 SQIVND (reference sequence). The CDR3 spells CASSSGSTQYF. The DNA of the CDR3 is TGTGCCAGTAGTAGCGGAAGTACGCAGTATTTT.

The chain recombines TRBV19 with TRBJ1-2, with unresolved D. This CDR3 has 14 amino acids. Between the trimmed V and J ends, which lost 0 bases and 6 bases, there was a span of 11 bases. Germline CDR1 is LNHDA and CDR2 is SQIVND (reference sequence). The CDR3 nucleotides read TGTGCCAGTAGTATAGATCGCTCGGGTAATGGCTACACCTTC. Translating it yields CASSIDRSGNGYTF.

The rearrangement uses TRBV7-8 and TRBJ1-1; 7 nucleotides align to TRBD1. From germline, CDR1 is SGHVS and CDR2 FQNEAQ. The ends lost 5 bases at V and 7 bases at J; junction bases unmatched: 10. There are 14 residues in the CDR3. CDR3 in DNA: TGTGCCAGCAGCCTAGGAACAGGGGCTCGTGAAGCTTTCTTT. This codes for CASSLGTGAREAFF.

This chain connects TRBV11-2 to TRBJ2-7; 10 bases agree with TRBD1. Germline CDR1 is SGHAT and CDR2 is FQNNGV. V was pared by 1 base and J by 2 bases, with 2 bases of the junction left unmatched. CDR3 length: 15 amino acids. DNA of the CDR3: TGTGCCAGCAGCTTAGGGGGACAGGGGACCTACGAGCAGTACTTC. It yields the protein CASSLGGQGTYEQYF.

This sequence joins TRBV19 and TRBJ1-4; no definite D call. This CDR3 is built from 14 residues. V was pared by 6 bases and J by 8 bases, with 16 bases between. The germline CDR1 and CDR2 sequences are LNHDA and SQIVND (reference sequence). CDR3 amino acids: CASRLTAQREKLFF. CDR3 nucleotide sequence: TGTGCCAGTAGGCTGACCGCGCAGAGGGAAAAACTGTTTTTT.

Only a few counts were recorded for this clone. This chain joins TRBV5-4 and TRBJ2-7; 8 nucleotides match TRBD2. The germline V gene has CDR1 SGHNT and CDR2 YYREEE (reference sequence). J was trimmed by 5 bases and V by 2 bases; bases with no gene match: 18. The CDR3 is 18 amino acids. The chain's CDR3 is CASSFRFARGLGVDEQYF. DNA of the CDR3: TGTGCCAGCAGCTTTAGATTCGCGCGGGGACTAGGGGTCGACGAGCAGTACTTC.

The chain links TRBV28 to TRBJ2-5, with 8 bases matching TRBD1. The CDR3 totals 15 residues. Germline CDR1 is MDHEN and CDR2 is SYDVKM. Trimming cost V 4 bases and J 4 bases; bases outside gene matches: 8. The CDR3 nucleotides are TGTGCCAGCAGTTCGGGACAGGACGCGCGAGAGACCCAGTACTTC. Translation gives CASSSGQDARETQYF.

The gene calls are TRBV15 and TRBJ2-7, with 10 bases that match TRBD1. V lost 5 bases and J lost 6; bases outside the gene matches: 4. CDR1 LNHNV and CDR2 YYDKDF come from the germline V gene (reference sequence). The CDR3 totals 13 residues. The chain's CDR3 is CATSYGQGGEQYF. CDR3 DNA: TGTGCCACCAGCTACGGACAGGGGGGCGAGCAGTACTTC.

V usage is TRBV7-2 and J usage is TRBJ2-3, with D maybe TRBD2 (6 bases). V lost 3 bases and J lost 1, with 11 bases in between. Germline-derived CDR1 and CDR2 are SGHTA and FQGNSA. The CDR3 covers 15 residues. CDR3 loop: CASSFGLPGTDTQYF. The CDR3 coding sequence is TGTGCCAGCAGCTTCGGACTACCGGGCACAGATACGCAGTATTTT.

On this clone itself: The junction departs from the called germline gene at one end, perhaps through a read error. The genes are TRBV2 and TRBJ2-1; 8 positions match TRBD2. Germline values: CDR1 SNHLY, CDR2 FYNNEI. The CDR3 length is 16 residues. DNA of the CDR3: TGTGCCAGCTGTGAAGGGGCGGGGGGCTCCTACAATGAGCAGTTCTTC. Its translation is CASCEGAGGSYNEQFF.

The rearrangement links TRBV9 to TRBJ2-7; D possibly corresponds to TRBD1 (5 bases). From germline, CDR1 is SGDLS and CDR2 YYNGEE. V lost 6 bases to trimming and J lost 2 bases, with 15 bases between them. This CDR3 region has 14 residues. This CDR3 reads CASTPGAGPYEQYF. Here the CDR3 DNA reads TGTGCCAGCACCCCAGGCGCAGGGCCCTACGAGCAGTACTTC.

This chain connects TRBV3-1 (or the pseudogene TRBV3-2) to TRBJ2-5; 14 bases align to TRBD2. Germline lookup yields CDR1 LGHDT and CDR2 YNNKEL (reference sequence). The CDR3 runs 15 residues. Trimming at V came to 7 bases and at J to 3 bases, leaving 4 bases not matched to a gene. In nucleotides, the CDR3 is TGTGCCAGCACCAGACTAGCGGGGGGGGAAGAGACCCAGTACTTC. The encoded protein is CASTRLAGGEETQYF.

This sequence joins TRBV24-1 and TRBJ1-1; D might be TRBD1 (6 bases). The germline CDR1 and CDR2 sequences are KGHDR and SFDVKD. Trimming removed 8 bases at V and 11 bases at J, with 20 bases between. The CDR3 totals 13 residues. The CDR3 DNA reads TGTGCCACCATGGACAGCTTCCAGCTTGAGGCTTTCTTT. Its translation is CATMDSFQLEAFF.

The CDR3 sequence: CATGGGADTQYF. In DNA, the CDR3 is TGTGCCACCGGCGGAGGTGCAGATACGCAGTATTTT. V is TRBV24-1 and J is TRBJ2-3; D possibly corresponds to TRBD2 (5 bases). CDR1 is KGHDR and CDR2 is SFDVKD in the germline V gene. Trimming took off 9 bases at V and 4 bases at J, with 10 bases between the two ends. The CDR3 loop spans 12 amino acids.